This T cell receptor beta chain derives from a study of T cell responses to AZD1222 COVID-19 vaccine. Data came from immunoSEQ multiplex PCR; TCRdb stores just in-frame clones and leaves some out. The top ten hold 0.55% of the sample, which has more than 250,000 clones, 93% seen once. Germline values: CDR1 WNHNN, CDR2 SYGVQD (reference sequence). V was clipped by 8 bases and J by 2 bases, with 8 bases between them. The CDR3 spans 12 residues. Sequences were derived from peripheral blood, sampled on day 0 of AZD1222 vaccination. The receptor was isolated from an adult in good health. The V and J genes are TRBV10-1 and TRBJ2-3; D perhaps matches TRBD1 (6 bases). CDR3 nucleotides: TGCGCCAGCGGACAGACCACAGATACGCAGTATTTT. Protein sequence: CASGQTTDTQYF.